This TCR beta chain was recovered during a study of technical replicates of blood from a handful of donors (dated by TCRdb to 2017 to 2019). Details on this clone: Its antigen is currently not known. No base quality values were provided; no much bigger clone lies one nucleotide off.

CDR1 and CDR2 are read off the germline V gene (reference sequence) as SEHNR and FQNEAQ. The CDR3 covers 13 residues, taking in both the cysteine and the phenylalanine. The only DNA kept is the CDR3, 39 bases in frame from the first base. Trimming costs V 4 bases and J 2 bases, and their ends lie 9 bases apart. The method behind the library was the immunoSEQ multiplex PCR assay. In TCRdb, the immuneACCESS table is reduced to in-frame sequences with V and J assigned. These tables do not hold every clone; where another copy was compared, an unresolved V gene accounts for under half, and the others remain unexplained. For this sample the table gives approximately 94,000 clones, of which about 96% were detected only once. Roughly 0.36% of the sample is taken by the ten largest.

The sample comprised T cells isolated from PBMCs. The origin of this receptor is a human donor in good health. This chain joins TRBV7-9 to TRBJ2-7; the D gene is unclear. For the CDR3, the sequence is CASSSRWAYEQYF. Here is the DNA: TGTGCCAGCAGCTCTAGATGGGCCTACGAGCAGTACTTC.